This TCR beta chain was retrieved from a study of radiotherapy plus CTLA-4 blockade in lung cancer. Repertoires were generated with immunoSEQ multiplex PCR, while TCRdb's copy carries only in-frame clones and drops some. The sample lists approximately 52,000 clones; about 85% were seen once. Germline V gene data show CDR1 as LGHNA and CDR2 as YSLEER. Trimming took off 4 bases at V and 0 bases at J, with 10 bases between the two ends. The CDR3 is 15 amino acids. The material sequenced was peripheral blood, taken from a patient treated with radiotherapy plus ipilimumab. The receptor's source is a human donor with non-small cell lung cancer who had a complete response to radiotherapy plus ipilimumab. The chain links TRBV4-3 to TRBJ2-1, with D possibly TRBD2 on 5 matching bases. The CDR3 DNA follows: TGCGCCAGCAGCCCTGGACTTTACTCCTACAATGAGCAGTTCTTC. Encoded protein: CASSPGLYSYNEQFF.